These 11 T cell receptor beta chains came from one sample sequenced in a study of regulatory T cells in long-lasting Graves disease. Specified time point: persistent/refractory GD, antithyroid drugs over 5 years with positive TRAb. PBMC-derived RNA was used for the TCR library. The authors built TCR beta libraries using iRepertoire HTBI primers and Arm-PCR of CDR3 regions. TCRdb used MiXCR to reprocess the multiplex PCR reads, holding one entry per CDR3 protein. The sample carries more than 350,000 distinct CDR3 sequences, 21% recorded once. The specimen comprised peripheral blood mononuclear cells (PBMCs), sampled when the disease was refractory, from a patient treated with antithyroid drugs. These receptor sequences come from a female donor with Graves disease.

This clonotype was detected many times. The J gene is TRBJ1-3, the V gene TRBV7-8; no clear D. The V end lost 5 bases, the J end lost 0 bases, and 8 bases lay between the germline ends. CDR1 is SGHVS, CDR2 FQNEAQ, per germline. The CDR3 contains 14 residues. CDR3 sequence (DNA): TGTGCCAGCAGCCCGTGGGACTCTGGAAACACCATATATTTT. This translates into CASSPWDSGNTIYF. Supplemented by reference TRBV7-8 and TRBJ1-3, the full variable domain reads GAGVSQSPRYKVAKRGQDVALRCDPISGHVSLFWYQQALGQGPEFLTYFQNEAQLDKSGLPSDRFFAERPEGSVSTLKIQRTQQEDSAVYLCASSPWDSGNTIYFGEGSWLTVV.

In the case of this clonotype: A far more abundant clone sits one base away, making this likely a read error. This chain uses TRBV6-1 with TRBJ2-7; D possibly corresponds to TRBD1 (5 bases). V was shortened by 3 bases and J by 0 bases, with 9 bases between the two germline ends. The length of the CDR3 is 14 residues. Germline CDR1 is MNHNS and CDR2 is SASEGT. The CDR3 protein is CASSDRVDSYEQYF. CDR3 bases: TGTGCCAGCAGTGACAGGGTAGACTCCTACGAGCAGTACTTC.

The sample holds many counts of this clonotype. This may be a read error: a much more frequent sequence differs by one nucleotide. The chain joins TRBV12-3 or TRBV12-4 to TRBJ2-2, with D hard to call. The CDR3 length is 11 residues. The V end lost 6 bases, the J end lost 3 bases, and 2 bases lay between the germline ends. This CDR3 reads CASRYTGELFF. The CDR3 bases are TGTGCCAGCAGATACACCGGGGAGCTGTTTTTT.

Points on this clonotype: A much larger clone differs by one base, so this may be a read error. The genes are TRBV6-5 and TRBJ2-7, with D possibly being TRBD1 (6 bases). This CDR3 is built from 16 residues. Between the trimmed V and J ends, which lost 2 bases and 5 bases, there was a span of 19 bases. Germline CDR1 is MNHEY and CDR2 is SVGAGI. The CDR3 region is CASSYTRGGSSHEQYF. Written as DNA, the CDR3 is TGTGCCAGCAGTTACACACGAGGGGGATCGAGTCACGAGCAGTACTTC.

This clonotype was seen a few times. The chain has TRBV24-1 and TRBJ1-2, with D unclear. V was clipped by 8 bases and J by 11 bases, with 17 bases between them. Per germline, CDR1 KGHDR and CDR2 SFDVKD. The CDR3 loop spans 12 amino acids. The CDR3 coding sequence is TGTGCCACCATTCCGTTTCTCGGGAAGTACACCTTC. Its translation: CATIPFLGKYTF.

The chain combines TRBV10-3 with TRBJ1-3, with 8 bases identical to TRBD1. Per germline, CDR1 ENHRY and CDR2 SYGVKD. CDR3 length equals 14 residues. Trimming cost V 10 bases and J 4 bases; bases outside gene matches: 9. Here the CDR3 DNA reads TGTGCCACCTCTCAGGGGGCAGGAGGAAACACCATATATTTT. Encoded protein: CATSQGAGGNTIYF.

The rearrangement joins TRBV19 to TRBJ1-5; 10 bases are a match to TRBD1. V lost 3 bases to trimming and J lost 2 bases; unmatched junction nucleotides: 7. CDR3 length: 17 amino acids. Looked up from germline, CDR1 is LNHDA and CDR2 is SQIVND (reference sequence). The CDR3 nucleotides are TGTGCCAGTAGTATCGGGACCGGGACAGGGGGCAATCAGCCCCAGCATTTT. It codes for CASSIGTGTGGNQPQHF.

This clonotype was recorded many times. The chain links TRBV19 to TRBJ1-1, with 9 positions matching TRBD1. V was pared by 8 bases and J by 1 base, with 5 bases of the junction left unmatched. CDR1 and CDR2 (germline): LNHDA, SQIVND (reference sequence). The CDR3 consists of 14 residues. CDR3 DNA sequence: TGTGCCAGTCGTAAGACAGGGGGGAACACTGAAGCTTTCTTT. It translates to CASRKTGGNTEAFF.

This clonotype came up a few times. One end of the junction varies from germline; a read error may be responsible. V is TRBV5-1 and J is TRBJ2-7; D may be TRBD1 (6 bases). Germline CDR1 SGHRS, CDR2 YFSETQ. The CDR3 runs to 15 residues. The CDR3 reads CASGTGTWDYDERYF. As DNA, the CDR3 is TGCGCCAGCGGAACCGGGACATGGGATTACGACGAGCGGTACTTC.

The chain couples TRBV30 to TRBJ2-1; D remains ambiguous. In germline, CDR1 is GTSNPN, CDR2 SVGIG (reference sequence). The CDR3 is 13 amino acids. V was trimmed by 1 base and J by 2 bases, leaving 6 bases between them. CDR3 sequence (DNA): TGTGCCTGGAGTGAGTCCACCTACAATGAGCAGTTCTTC. It specifies CAWSESTYNEQFF.

This chain links TRBV29-1 with TRBJ1-2; D possibly corresponds to TRBD1 (5 bases). V shed 5 bases and J shed 3 bases, with 10 bases lying between them. This CDR3 spans 12 amino acids. CDR1 is SQVTM and CDR2 is ANQGSEA in the germline V gene. The CDR3 is CSVQTDYYGYTF. For the CDR3, the DNA is TGCAGCGTTCAGACAGACTACTATGGCTACACCTTC.